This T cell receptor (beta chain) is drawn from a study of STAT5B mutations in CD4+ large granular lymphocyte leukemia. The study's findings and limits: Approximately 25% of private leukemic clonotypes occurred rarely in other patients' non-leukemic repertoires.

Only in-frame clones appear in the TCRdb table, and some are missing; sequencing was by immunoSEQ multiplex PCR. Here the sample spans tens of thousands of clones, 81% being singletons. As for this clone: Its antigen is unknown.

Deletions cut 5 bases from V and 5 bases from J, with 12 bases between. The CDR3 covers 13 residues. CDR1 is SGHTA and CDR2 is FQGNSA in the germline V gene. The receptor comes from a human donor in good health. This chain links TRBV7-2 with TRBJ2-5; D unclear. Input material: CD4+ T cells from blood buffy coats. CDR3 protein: CASSTTIMETQYF. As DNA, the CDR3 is TGTGCCAGCAGCACCACCATAATGGAGACCCAGTACTTC.